These T cell receptor beta chains were read from a single sample in a study of shared clonotypes between healthy human individuals. Sequencing was performed with immunoSEQ multiplex PCR; in TCRdb, only in-frame clones are kept and a portion is missing. The table shows about 180,000 clones, with approximately 95% occurring only once. Source material: naive CD4+ T cells sorted from blood. The receptors were sampled from a woman between 25 and 40 years old in good health. The CDR3 runs from the conserved cysteine through the conserved F or W. A D gene is named only where the DNA matches it firmly. Some rows have no size entry. The others give once, few or many, or a class for an expanded clone.

v_gene: TRBV10-3; d_gene: -; abundance: -; j_gene: TRBJ2-2; CDR3nt: TGTGCCATCAGTGCGCAGGGCGGGAAAAACACCGGGGAGCTGTTTTTT; CDR3aa: CAISAQGGKNTGELFF
v_gene: TRBV6-1; d_gene: TRBD1; abundance: -; j_gene: TRBJ2-7; CDR3nt: TGTGCCAGCAGTGCCTCCGGGACAGTGCCCTACTACGAGCAGTACTTC; CDR3aa: CASSASGTVPYYEQYF
v_gene: TRBV27; d_gene: -; abundance: -; j_gene: TRBJ2-7; CDR3nt: TGTGCCAGCAGTTTATATAGGGTCAGGGGAGGGGTCGGCGAGCAGTACTTC; CDR3aa: CASSLYRVRGGVGEQYF
v_gene: TRBV28; d_gene: TRBD2; abundance: -; j_gene: TRBJ2-1; CDR3nt: TGTGCCAGCTCCACAGGAAAATTCAGACTAGCGGGGACCTACAATGAGCAGTTCTTC; CDR3aa: CASSTGKFRLAGTYNEQFF
v_gene: TRBV4-1; d_gene: TRBD1; abundance: -; j_gene: TRBJ1-4; CDR3nt: TGCGCCAGCAGCCCGAGACAGGGAAGGGAAAAACTGTTTTTT; CDR3aa: CASSPRQGREKLFF
v_gene: TRBV4-1; d_gene: -; abundance: -; j_gene: TRBJ2-7; CDR3nt: TGCGCCAGCAGCCAAGTTGGGTGGGGCAGGGACGAGCAGTACTTC; CDR3aa: CASSQVGWGRDEQYF
v_gene: TRBV6-1; d_gene: -; abundance: -; j_gene: TRBJ2-6; CDR3nt: TGTGCCAGCCACTACTCTGGGGCCAACGTCCTGACTTTC; CDR3aa: CASHYSGANVLTF
v_gene: TRBV7-3; d_gene: TRBD2; abundance: -; j_gene: TRBJ2-7; CDR3nt: TGTGCCAGCAGCTTTGAAGCGGGACCCTCCTACGAGCAGTACTTC; CDR3aa: CASSFEAGPSYEQYF
v_gene: TRBV28; d_gene: -; abundance: -; j_gene: TRBJ2-7; CDR3nt: TGTGCCAGCGCGGACCAATACGAGCAGTACTTC; CDR3aa: CASADQYEQYF
v_gene: TRBV28; d_gene: -; abundance: -; j_gene: TRBJ2-5; CDR3nt: TGTGCCAGCAGGCCATCCGGGACACTACTACGGGAGCAGTACTTC; CDR3aa: CASRPSGTLLREQYF
v_gene: TRBV6-6; d_gene: -; abundance: -; j_gene: TRBJ2-7; CDR3nt: TGTGCCAGCAGTTACTCGGAGCGCTTCACCTACGAGCAGTACTTC; CDR3aa: CASSYSERFTYEQYF
v_gene: TRBV20-1; d_gene: TRBD1; abundance: -; j_gene: TRBJ2-5; CDR3nt: TGCAGCCCAACAGGGGGGGAGACCCAGTACTTC; CDR3aa: CSPTGGETQYF
v_gene: TRBV28; d_gene: -; abundance: -; j_gene: TRBJ1-4; CDR3nt: TGTGCCAGCACCAGCGGGGCTTATGAAAAACTGTTTTTT; CDR3aa: CASTSGAYEKLFF
v_gene: TRBV28; d_gene: TRBD2; abundance: -; j_gene: TRBJ2-7; CDR3nt: TGTGCCAGCAGTCCCTCGGGACTAGCGGGAATATACGAGCAGTACTTC; CDR3aa: CASSPSGLAGIYEQYF
v_gene: TRBV13; d_gene: -; abundance: -; j_gene: TRBJ2-7; CDR3nt: TGTGCCAGCAGCTTAGGCCGAGGGGTTCACGAGCAGTACTTC; CDR3aa: CASSLGRGVHEQYF
v_gene: TRBV7-2; d_gene: -; abundance: -; j_gene: TRBJ1-4; CDR3nt: TGTGCCAGCAGCTCCCCCGGGGGGGTTGGTGAAAAACTGTTTTTT; CDR3aa: CASSSPGGVGEKLFF
v_gene: TRBV28; d_gene: -; abundance: -; j_gene: TRBJ2-7; CDR3nt: TGTGCCAGCAGTTTTGGCGGTTCCGAGCAGTACTTC; CDR3aa: CASSFGGSEQYF
v_gene: TRBV4-1; d_gene: -; abundance: -; j_gene: TRBJ1-2; CDR3nt: TGCGCCAGCAGCCAAGGTCCGGGTCGGTGGGTCGGCTACACCTTC; CDR3aa: CASSQGPGRWVGYTF
v_gene: TRBV6-1; d_gene: -; abundance: -; j_gene: TRBJ1-1; CDR3nt: TGTGCCAGCAGGGAAAGACGAGGGGCATCTGGGACTGAAGCTTTCTTT; CDR3aa: CASRERRGASGTEAFF
v_gene: TRBV10-3; d_gene: -; abundance: -; j_gene: TRBJ1-5; CDR3nt: TGTGCCATCAGTGCTGGGCAGGGGAATCAGCCCCAGCATTTT; CDR3aa: CAISAGQGNQPQHF
v_gene: TRBV28; d_gene: TRBD1; abundance: once; j_gene: TRBJ2-7; CDR3nt: TGTGCCAGCAGCCGACAGGGCCTTTACGAGCAGTACTTC; CDR3aa: CASSRQGLYEQYF
v_gene: TRBV7-8; d_gene: TRBD1; abundance: -; j_gene: TRBJ2-7; CDR3nt: TGTGCCAGCAGTCCGACAGGGGGGCGCTACGAGCAGTACTTC; CDR3aa: CASSPTGGRYEQYF
v_gene: TRBV28; d_gene: TRBD2; abundance: -; j_gene: TRBJ2-7; CDR3nt: TGTGCCAGCGCCAAGCGGGGACTAGCGGGAAGCTACGAGCAGTACTTC; CDR3aa: CASAKRGLAGSYEQYF
v_gene: TRBV10-3; d_gene: -; abundance: -; j_gene: TRBJ2-2; CDR3nt: TGTGCCATCAGTGAGTCGATTCCGGTCGGGGAGCTGTTTTTT; CDR3aa: CAISESIPVGELFF
v_gene: TRBV28; d_gene: -; abundance: -; j_gene: TRBJ1-3; CDR3nt: TGTGCCAGCAGTTTGGGGGGAAACACCATATATTTT; CDR3aa: CASSLGGNTIYF
v_gene: TRBV5-1; d_gene: -; abundance: once; j_gene: TRBJ2-2; CDR3nt: TGCGCCAGCAGCTTCCAGTGGGGTAACACCGGGGAGCTGTTTTTT; CDR3aa: CASSFQWGNTGELFF
v_gene: TRBV10-1; d_gene: TRBD1; abundance: -; j_gene: TRBJ2-7; CDR3nt: TGCGCCAGCAGTCCGGACGGGTGGACAGGGTCTCCCTACGAGCAGTACTTC; CDR3aa: CASSPDGWTGSPYEQYF
v_gene: TRBV5-1; d_gene: -; abundance: -; j_gene: TRBJ2-7; CDR3nt: TGCGCCAGCAGCTTGGTTGAGACACCACACTACGAGCAGTACTTC; CDR3aa: CASSLVETPHYEQYF
v_gene: TRBV30; d_gene: TRBD1; abundance: -; j_gene: TRBJ1-1; CDR3nt: TGTGCCTGGAGTTTCTGGACAGGGGGGACTGAAGCTTTCTTT; CDR3aa: CAWSFWTGGTEAFF
v_gene: TRBV6-5; d_gene: -; abundance: -; j_gene: TRBJ1-1; CDR3nt: TGTGCCAGCAGGCGCCCGGGCCCGAACACTGAAGCTTTCTTT; CDR3aa: CASRRPGPNTEAFF
v_gene: TRBV10-3; d_gene: -; abundance: -; j_gene: TRBJ2-7; CDR3nt: TGTGCCATCAGTGACGACCCGGTATACGAGCAGTACTTC; CDR3aa: CAISDDPVYEQYF
v_gene: TRBV18; d_gene: TRBD1; abundance: -; j_gene: TRBJ1-3; CDR3nt: TGTGCCAGCTCAACACAGGGGTACGGAAACACCATATATTTT; CDR3aa: CASSTQGYGNTIYF
v_gene: TRBV5-1; d_gene: -; abundance: -; j_gene: TRBJ2-7; CDR3nt: TGCGCCAGCAGCTTGGCCCCCCTCTACGAGCAGTACTTC; CDR3aa: CASSLAPLYEQYF
v_gene: TRBV19; d_gene: -; abundance: once; j_gene: TRBJ2-7; CDR3nt: TGTGCCAGCGGACTACTCTACGAGCAGTACTTC; CDR3aa: CASGLLYEQYF
v_gene: TRBV28; d_gene: -; abundance: -; j_gene: TRBJ1-2; CDR3nt: TGTGCCAGCAGTTTGGGGGCCGACTATGGCTACACCTTC; CDR3aa: CASSLGADYGYTF
v_gene: TRBV28; d_gene: TRBD1; abundance: -; j_gene: TRBJ1-5; CDR3nt: TGTGCCAGCTGGGACAGGGGTTATCAGCCCCAGCATTTT; CDR3aa: CASWDRGYQPQHF
v_gene: TRBV19; d_gene: TRBD1; abundance: -; j_gene: TRBJ2-7; CDR3nt: TGTGCCAGTAGCAGACAGGGGAGCTCCTACGAGCAGTACTTC; CDR3aa: CASSRQGSSYEQYF
v_gene: TRBV6-1; d_gene: TRBD1; abundance: -; j_gene: TRBJ2-7; CDR3nt: TGTGCCAGCAGAGGACAGGGGACTACCTACGAGCAGTACTTC; CDR3aa: CASRGQGTTYEQYF
v_gene: TRBV27; d_gene: -; abundance: -; j_gene: TRBJ1-5; CDR3nt: TGTGCCAGCAGTGGGATCCCTTGGAAGAATCAGCCCCAGCATTTT; CDR3aa: CASSGIPWKNQPQHF
v_gene: TRBV19; d_gene: -; abundance: -; j_gene: TRBJ2-1; CDR3nt: TGTGCCAGTAAAGCTCTCAATGAGCAGTTCTTC; CDR3aa: CASKALNEQFF
v_gene: TRBV6-5; d_gene: -; abundance: -; j_gene: TRBJ2-7; CDR3nt: TGTGCCAGCAGTTACTCGAACAGGGCGGCCTACGAGCAGTACTTC; CDR3aa: CASSYSNRAAYEQYF